What follows is one T cell receptor (beta chain) and its context. Its antigen is unidentified. The data are from a study of T-cell memory formation after mild COVID-19. Overall study findings and caveats: Clones shrinking between day 15 and 85 showed a balanced CD4/CD8 split, and those that grew later tilted toward CD4+.

CDR1 and CDR2 from the germline V gene are SGHTA and FQGNSA. The CDR3 consists of 17 residues. Trimming removed 2 bases from V and 1 base from J, with 16 bases in between. TCRdb recomputed calls from the 5' RACE reads with MiXCR, one row per CDR3 protein. The repertoire holds more than 350,000 distinct CDR3 sequences, with 16% as singletons. V and J are TRBV7-2 and TRBJ2-3; D might be TRBD2 (5 bases). The material sequenced was PBMCs or a T cell subset sorted from them (not recorded which). This TCR derives from a man between 18 and 35 years old who had mild COVID-19 (a few samples of this study predate the infection). Cell type and time point are not known. The CDR3 DNA is TGTGCCAGCAGCTTAAGAGGTCTCCTAGCAGGCACAGATACGCAGTATTTT. Translating it yields CASSLRGLLAGTDTQYF.